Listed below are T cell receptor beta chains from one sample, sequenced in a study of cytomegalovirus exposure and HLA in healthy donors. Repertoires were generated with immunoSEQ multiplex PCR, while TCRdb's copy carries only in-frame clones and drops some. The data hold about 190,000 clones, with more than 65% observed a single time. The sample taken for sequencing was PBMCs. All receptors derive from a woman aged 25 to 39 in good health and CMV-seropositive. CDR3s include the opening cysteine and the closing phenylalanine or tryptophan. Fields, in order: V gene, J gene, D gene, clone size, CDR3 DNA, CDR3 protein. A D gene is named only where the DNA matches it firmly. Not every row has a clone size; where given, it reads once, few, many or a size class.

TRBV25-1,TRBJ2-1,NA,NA,TGTGCCAGCGCGACTAGCAATGAGCAGTTCTTC,CASATSNEQFF
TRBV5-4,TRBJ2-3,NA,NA,TGTGCCAGCAGCTTGTTATCGGCGGGTTCCACAGATACGCAGTATTTT,CASSLLSAGSTDTQYF
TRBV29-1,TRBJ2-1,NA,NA,TGCAGCGTTGGGAGGGACTCGCATGAGCAGTTCTTC,CSVGRDSHEQFF
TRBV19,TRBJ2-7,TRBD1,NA,TGTGCCACCGGACAGGGGGTCTACGAGCAGTACTTC,CATGQGVYEQYF
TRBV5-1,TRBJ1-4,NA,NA,TGCGCCAGCAGCTTGGGGCTTTCAACTAATGAAAAACTGTTTTTT,CASSLGLSTNEKLFF
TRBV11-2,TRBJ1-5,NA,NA,TGTGCCAGCAGCTTAGAAGGCGGCGGCAATCAGCCCCAGCATTTT,CASSLEGGGNQPQHF
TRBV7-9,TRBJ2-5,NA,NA,TGTGCCAGCAGCTCGGGACTGACCCAAGGGACCCAGTACTTC,CASSSGLTQGTQYF
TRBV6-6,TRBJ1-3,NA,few,TGTGCCAGCACCGAACATCACTCTGGAAACACCATATATTTT,CASTEHHSGNTIYF
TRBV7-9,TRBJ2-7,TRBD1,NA,TGTGCCAGCACGGTAACAGGGGATTACGAGCAGTACTTC,CASTVTGDYEQYF
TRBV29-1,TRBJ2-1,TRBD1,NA,TGCAGCGTGAAGGAGGACAGGCATGAGCAGTTCTTC,CSVKEDRHEQFF
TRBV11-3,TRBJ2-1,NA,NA,TGTGCCAGCAGCTCAGACCCGGGCTCCTACAATGAGCAGTTCTTC,CASSSDPGSYNEQFF
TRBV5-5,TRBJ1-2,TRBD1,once,TGTGCCAGCAGCTTGGAGCGTGGGGACAGGGCTAGGTTTATCGCTGGCTACACCTTC,CASSLERGDRARFIAGYTF
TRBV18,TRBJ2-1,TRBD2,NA,TGTGCCAGCTCACCCGGGACTAGAACCAACAATGAGCAGTTCTTC,CASSPGTRTNNEQFF